This T cell receptor (beta chain) is drawn from a study of cytomegalovirus exposure and HLA in healthy donors. Use of 60 Vbeta and 13 Jbeta primers characterized the PCR. The table came from immunoSEQ multiplex PCR; TCRdb's copy has only in-frame clones and leaves some out. The sample yields 55,000 to 75,000 clones, around 80% seen once. CDR3 size: 16 residues. With 2 bases clipped from V and 6 bases from J, the junction kept 12 bases outside the gene matches. Germline V gene sequence: CDR1 MNHEY, CDR2 SMNVEV (reference sequence). The source of this sequence is a woman aged 25 to 45 in good health and CMV-seropositive. The sample consisted of PBMCs. The rearrangement uses TRBV27 and TRBJ1-1, with 7 bases lining up with TRBD1. CDR3: CASSLIPTTGDAEAFF. In DNA form, the CDR3 reads TGTGCCAGCAGTTTAATCCCAACCACAGGGGACGCTGAAGCTTTCTTT.